The rows below give T cell receptor beta chains drawn from one sample of a study of regulatory T cells in long-lasting Graves disease. In TCRdb, the multiplex PCR reads were re-called with MiXCR into one record per CDR3 protein. The sample lists some 320,000 distinct CDR3 sequences, about a sixth occurring once. Sequences were derived from peripheral blood mononuclear cells (PBMCs), sampled at new diagnosis, from a patient treated with antithyroid drugs. These receptors all come from a female donor with Graves disease. CDR3s include the opening cysteine and the closing phenylalanine or tryptophan. D genes are given only for firm matches. Size is omitted from some rows. Given values are once, few, many or a class for expanded clones.

v_gene	d_gene	j_gene	len	abundance	CDR3nt	CDR3aa
TRBV18	NA	TRBJ1-1	12	NA	TGTGCCAGCTCACCAGACCGAGCTGAAGCTTTCTTT	CASSPDRAEAFF
TRBV7-3	NA	TRBJ1-2	13	NA	TGTGCCAGCAGCTTAATACCACACGATGGCTACACCTTC	CASSLIPHDGYTF
TRBV2	TRBD1	TRBJ2-3	15	many	TGTGCCAGCAGTAGGGACAGGTCTAGCACAGATACGCAGTATTTT	CASSRDRSSTDTQYF
TRBV6-1	NA	TRBJ1-1	14	few	TGTGCCAGCACGAAAGACAGTGGGAACACTGAAGCTTTCTTT	CASTKDSGNTEAFF
TRBV28	NA	TRBJ1-4	15	many	TGTGCCAGCAGTCGGGGAGGGTTAACTAATGAAAAACTGTTTTTT	CASSRGGLTNEKLFF
TRBV14	TRBD2	TRBJ2-1	16	many	TGTGCCAGCGGCGAAGAGCTAGCGGGAGGCCGGGATGAGCAGTTCTTC	CASGEELAGGRDEQFF
TRBV28	TRBD1	TRBJ1-5	16	few	TGTGCCAGCACCTTCCGGGGACAGGTTAGCAATCAGCCCCAGCATTTT	CASTFRGQVSNQPQHF
TRBV4-2	NA	TRBJ2-2	15	NA	TGTGCCAGCAGCCACGGACAGAGTTACACCGGGGAGCTGTTTTTT	CASSHGQSYTGELFF
TRBV3-1	NA	TRBJ2-1	17	NA	TGTGCCAGCAGCCAAGAAACTTCGAGTAACTCTCGCCCTGAGCAGTTCTTC	CASSQETSSNSRPEQFF
TRBV3-1	NA	TRBJ2-3	15	NA	TGTGCCAGCAGCCAAGATTCGGCAGGCACAGATACGCAGTATTTT	CASSQDSAGTDTQYF
TRBV11-2	NA	TRBJ2-1	16	many	TGTGCCAGCAGCCACTGGCGGGACGGGCCCTACAATGAGCAGTTCTTC	CASSHWRDGPYNEQFF
TRBV4-2	NA	TRBJ2-2	18	NA	TGTGTCAGCAGCCAAGATTCCCCTTTTTATTCGAACACCGGGGAGCTGTTTTTT	CVSSQDSPFYSNTGELFF
TRBV27	NA	TRBJ2-3	16	many	TGTGCCAGCAGTCCCCTCCGGGGTGGGTACACAGATACGCAGTATTTT	CASSPLRGGYTDTQYF
TRBV5-1	NA	TRBJ2-5	14	many	TGCGCCAGCAGCTTGGCCGCTACCCAAGAGACCCAGTACTTC	CASSLAATQETQYF
TRBV27	NA	TRBJ1-1	15	many	TGTGCCAGCAGTTCCTGGACGGCCATGAACACTGAAGCTTTCTTT	CASSSWTAMNTEAFF
TRBV29-1	TRBD1	TRBJ2-7	14	many	TGCAGCGTTAGGACAGGGGGAAAGGCCTACGAGCAGTACTTC	CSVRTGGKAYEQYF
TRBV11-2	TRBD2	TRBJ2-3	16	NA	TGTGCCAGCAGCTCCACTAGCGGGACTATCACAGATACGCAGTATTTT	CASSSTSGTITDTQYF
TRBV5-5	NA	TRBJ1-5	13	NA	TGTGCCAGCAGCTCAGCTAACAATCAGCCCCAGCATTTT	CASSSANNQPQHF
TRBV12-3/TRBV12-4	TRBD2	TRBJ2-2	14	many	TGTGCCAGCAGCCTCACAGCGGGAGGTGGGGAGCTGTTTTTT	CASSLTAGGGELFF
TRBV24-1	NA	TRBJ2-7	17	many	TGTGCCACCAGTGACCAAAGAATGACAGGACTTACCTACGAGCAGTACTTC	CATSDQRMTGLTYEQYF
TRBV2	TRBD1	TRBJ2-3	16	many	TGTGCCAGCAGTTTTGAGGGATCAGGGGGTACAGATACGCAGTATTTT	CASSFEGSGGTDTQYF
TRBV5-1	NA	TRBJ2-1	14	few	TGCGCCAGCAGCTTGGTCTACAGGGTTGATGAGCAGTTCTTC	CASSLVYRVDEQFF
TRBV11-2	TRBD1	TRBJ2-1	17	many	TGTGCCAGCAGCTTAGACTACCGGGACAGGGTAAGCAATGAGCAGTTCTTC	CASSLDYRDRVSNEQFF
TRBV6-5	TRBD2	TRBJ2-4	14	many	TGTGCCAGCAGTTATTTGACTAGCGAGGACATTCAGTACTTC	CASSYLTSEDIQYF
TRBV19	TRBD1	TRBJ2-1	14	NA	TGTGCCAGCCTATCTACAGGGGGCAAAAGTGAAAAGTTCTTC	CASLSTGGKSEKFF
TRBV28	NA	TRBJ1-2	15	many	TGTGCCAGCAGCGCCGGGACAACCTCTTTCTATGGCTACACCTTC	CASSAGTTSFYGYTF
TRBV25-1	TRBD1	TRBJ2-3	16	NA	TGTGCCAGCAGTGCCTTGACAGTGCCAGGGGGAGATACGCAGTATTTT	CASSALTVPGGDTQYF